This TCR beta chain was sequenced during a study of T cell repertoires in cytomegalovirus infection. Study-wide findings and caveats: Totalled public TCR beta family frequency picked out people who carried CMV plus the relevant HLA.

This CDR3 spans 15 amino acids. The V gene end was trimmed by 5 bases and the J gene end by 4 bases; junction bases not matched to a gene: 10. The germline V gene has CDR1 SGHTA and CDR2 FQGNSA. A few counts support this clonotype. The antigen remains unidentified. TCRdb itself ran the reads through MiXCR, one entry per CDR3 protein. Here the sample spans 750,000 to 900,000 distinct CDR3 sequences, almost 30% being singletons. The receptor comes from a human donor in good health (CMV status not recorded). Some clones in this sample may be carry-over from other donors' samples. Sequencing used cultured CD8+ T cells from PBMCs, obtained from culture after CMV antigen stimulation. The J gene is TRBJ1-2, the V gene TRBV7-2; 7 nucleotides agree with TRBD1. In DNA, the CDR3 is TGTGCCAGCAGCCCAGTTAGGGGGGACAGCTATGGCTACACCTTC. Protein sequence: CASSPVRGDSYGYTF.